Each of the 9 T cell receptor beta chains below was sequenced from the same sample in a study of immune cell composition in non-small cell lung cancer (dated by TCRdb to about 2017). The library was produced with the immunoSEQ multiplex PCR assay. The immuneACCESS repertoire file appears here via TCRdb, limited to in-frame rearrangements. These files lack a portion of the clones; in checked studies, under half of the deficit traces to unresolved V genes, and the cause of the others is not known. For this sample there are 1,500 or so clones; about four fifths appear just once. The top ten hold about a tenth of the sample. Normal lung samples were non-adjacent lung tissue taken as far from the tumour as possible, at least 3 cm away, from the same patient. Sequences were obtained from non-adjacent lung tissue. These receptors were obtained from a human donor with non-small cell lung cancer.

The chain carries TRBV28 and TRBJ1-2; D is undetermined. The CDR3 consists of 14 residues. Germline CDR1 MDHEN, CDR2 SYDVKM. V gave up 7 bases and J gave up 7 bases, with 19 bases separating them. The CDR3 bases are TGTGCCAGCACCGCACAGACCCTCGGCTCTGGCTACACCTTC. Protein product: CASTAQTLGSGYTF.

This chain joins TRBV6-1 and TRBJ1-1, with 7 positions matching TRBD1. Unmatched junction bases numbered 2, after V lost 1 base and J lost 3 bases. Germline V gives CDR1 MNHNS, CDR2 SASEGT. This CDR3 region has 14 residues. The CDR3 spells CASSEDRGDTEAFF. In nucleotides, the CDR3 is TGTGCCAGCAGTGAAGACAGGGGAGACACTGAAGCTTTCTTT.

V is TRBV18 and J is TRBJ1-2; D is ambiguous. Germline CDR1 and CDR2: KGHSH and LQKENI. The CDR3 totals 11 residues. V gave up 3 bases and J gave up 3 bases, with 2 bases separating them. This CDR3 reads CASSPDYGYTF. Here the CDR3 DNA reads TGTGCCAGCTCACCCGACTATGGCTACACCTTC.

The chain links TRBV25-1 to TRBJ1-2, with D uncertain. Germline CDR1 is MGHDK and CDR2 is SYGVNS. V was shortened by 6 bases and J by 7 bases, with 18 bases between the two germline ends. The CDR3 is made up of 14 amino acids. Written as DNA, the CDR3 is TGTGCCAGCAGCGGCGGCGGGGTTTTGCGTGGCTACACCTTC. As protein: CASSGGGVLRGYTF.

The CDR3 is CASSQDGQINSNQPQHF. CDR3 DNA: TGCGCCAGCAGCCAAGATGGGCAGATTAATAGCAATCAGCCCCAGCATTTT. J is TRBJ1-5 and V is TRBV4-1; D unclear. V was trimmed by 0 bases and J by 0 bases, leaving 12 bases between them. The CDR3 is 17 residues long. Germline-derived CDR1 and CDR2 are MGHRA and YSYEKL.

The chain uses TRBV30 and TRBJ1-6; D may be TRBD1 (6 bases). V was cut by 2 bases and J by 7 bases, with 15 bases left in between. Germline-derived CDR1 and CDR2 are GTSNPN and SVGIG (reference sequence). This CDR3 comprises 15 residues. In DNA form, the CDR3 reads TGTGCCTGGAGTACTCGACAGGTCAAGAATTCACCCCTCCACTTT. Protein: CAWSTRQVKNSPLHF.

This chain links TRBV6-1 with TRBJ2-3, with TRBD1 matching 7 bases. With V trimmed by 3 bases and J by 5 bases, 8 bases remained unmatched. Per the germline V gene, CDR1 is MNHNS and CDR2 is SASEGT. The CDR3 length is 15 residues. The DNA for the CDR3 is TGTGCCAGCAGTGACCGACAGGGAAGGAAAGATACGCAGTATTTT. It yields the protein CASSDRQGRKDTQYF.

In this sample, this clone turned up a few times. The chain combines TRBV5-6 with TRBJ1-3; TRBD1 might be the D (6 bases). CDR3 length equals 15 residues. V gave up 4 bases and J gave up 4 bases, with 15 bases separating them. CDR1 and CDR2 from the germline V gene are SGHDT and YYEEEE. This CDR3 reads CASSPLRGSGNTIYF. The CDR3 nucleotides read TGTGCCAGCAGCCCCCTCAGGGGCTCGGGAAACACCATATATTTT.

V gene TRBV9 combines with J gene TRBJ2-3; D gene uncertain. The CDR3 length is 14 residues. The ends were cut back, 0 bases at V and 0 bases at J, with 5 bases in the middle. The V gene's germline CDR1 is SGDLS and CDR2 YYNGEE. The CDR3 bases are TGTGCCAGCAGCGTAGACTCTAGCACAGATACGCAGTATTTT. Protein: CASSVDSSTDTQYF.